This entry describes one TCR beta chain. Its antigen is unknown. The V gene lost 1 base and the J gene lost 2 bases, with 5 bases spanning the gap. Germline V lookup: CDR1 SEHNR, CDR2 FQNEAQ (reference sequence). The CDR3 consists of 14 residues. Markers CD45RO/CCR7/CD25/CD127/CD95/CD27 served to sort CD4+ naive, central memory, regulatory and stem cell-like memory cells. The entirety of the isolated RNA underwent reverse transcription, so expressed TCRB transcripts were sequenced. Some clones are missing from TCRdb's copy, which holds only in-frame ones; the method was immunoSEQ multiplex PCR. The sample lists about 280,000 clones; about 15% were seen once. This entry comes from a study of beta chain features in type 1 diabetes. About the research overall: Examination covered some 110,000,000 sorted cells spanning all samples.

General observations from the study: In every one of the four CD4+ subsets, TCRB CDR3s were moderately but significantly shorter in Type 1 diabetes patients. Fewer junction insertions and more nucleotide deletions appeared in type 1 diabetes patients.

The sample consisted of naive CD4+ T cells from blood. The receptor was derived from a man younger than 30 with type 1 diabetes. The chain is built from TRBV7-9 and TRBJ2-2; D is unclear. This CDR3 is CASSLVANTGELFF. The CDR3 DNA reads as TGTGCCAGCAGCTTAGTGGCAAACACCGGGGAGCTGTTTTTT. Full variable domain (missing parts from reference TRBV7-9 and TRBJ2-2): DTGVSQNPRHKITKRGQNVTFRCDPISEHNRLYWYRQTLGQGPEFLTYFQNEAQLEKSRLLSDRFSAERPKGSFSTLEIQRTEQGDSAMYLCASSLVANTGELFFGEGSRLTVL.